Each of the 22 T cell receptor beta chains below was sequenced from the same sample in a study of PD-L1 blockade in urothelial cancer. Data came from immunoSEQ multiplex PCR; TCRdb stores just in-frame clones and leaves some out. This table holds approximately 93,000 clones, less than 90% found once. The time point here: peripheral blood 6 weeks after treatment start. This material consisted of PBMCs, taken around atezolizumab (anti-PD-L1) treatment. The receptors were gathered from a man between 65 and 85 years old with urothelial cancer.

J is TRBJ2-2 and V is TRBV7-9, with 10 nucleotides matching TRBD1. This CDR3 region has 15 residues. J lost 3 bases, V lost 7 bases, and 5 bases had no gene match. The V gene's germline CDR1 is SEHNR and CDR2 FQNEAQ (reference sequence). The CDR3 reads CASTPGQGYTGELFF. Here the CDR3 DNA reads TGTGCCAGCACTCCGGGACAGGGGTACACCGGGGAGCTGTTTTTT. Looking up the rest from reference TRBV7-9 and TRBJ2-2 gives the full variable domain: DTGVSQNPRHKITKRGQNVTFRCDPISEHNRLYWYRQTLGQGPEFLTYFQNEAQLEKSRLLSDRFSAERPKGSFSTLEIQRTEQGDSAMYLCASTPGQGYTGELFFGEGSRLTVL.

The V gene is TRBV2, the J gene TRBJ1-1; D might be TRBD1 (6 bases). Germline V gene data show CDR1 as SNHLY and CDR2 as FYNNEI. This CDR3 region has 15 residues. V was cut by 1 base and J by 1 base, with 10 bases left in between. This chain's CDR3 is CASSEGWGRNTEAFF. CDR3 sequence (DNA): TGTGCCAGCAGTGAAGGTTGGGGGCGGAACACTGAAGCTTTCTTT.

J is TRBJ2-2 and V is TRBV6-5; TRBD2 matches 7 bases. Germline CDR1 and CDR2: MNHEY and SVGAGI. J was trimmed by 7 bases and V by 8 bases; bases with no gene match: 10. CDR3 size: 14 residues. In DNA form, the CDR3 reads TGTGCCAGCGGGGGGGAGGGCCGTAACGGGGAGCTGTTTTTT. Translated: CASGGEGRNGELFF.

The V call is TRBV7-6, the J call TRBJ1-6, with TRBD1 matching 8 bases. The CDR3 has 15 amino acids. With 2 bases clipped from V and 8 bases from J, the junction kept 5 bases outside the gene matches. Germline CDR1 reads SGHVS; CDR2 reads FNYEAQ. Here the CDR3 reads CASSLIGQGHSPLHF. The DNA of the CDR3 is TGTGCCAGCAGCTTAATCGGACAGGGTCATTCACCCCTCCACTTT.

This clone was recorded only once. The rearrangement links TRBV2 to TRBJ2-7; possibly TRBD1 for D (6 bases). Trimming shortened V by 2 bases and J by 7 bases, and 9 bases separated the two germline ends. Germline loops: CDR1 SNHLY, CDR2 FYNNEI. CDR3 length: 12 amino acids. The CDR3 coding sequence is TGTGCCAGCAGTGAATGGCAGGGGGAGCAGTACTTC. Protein: CASSEWQGEQYF.

CDR3 bases: TGTGCCAGCAGTTCTCGGACGGGAAAAAACATTCAGTACTTC. Translated, it gives CASSSRTGKNIQYF. The genes are TRBV28 and TRBJ2-4; possible D gene TRBD2, 5 bases. V lost 4 bases to trimming and J lost 4 bases, with 11 bases between them. Looked up from germline, CDR1 is MDHEN and CDR2 is SYDVKM. The CDR3 sequence is 14 residues long.

J is TRBJ2-1 and V is TRBV11-3; 10 nucleotides line up with TRBD2. This CDR3 region has 15 residues. J gave up 0 bases and V 4 bases, and 0 bases lay outside the gene matches. Germline V gene sequence: CDR1 SGHNT, CDR2 YENEEA. The CDR3 nucleotides are TGTGCCAGCAGCTCTAGCGGGAGCTCCTACAATGAGCAGTTCTTC. Protein product: CASSSSGSSYNEQFF. The full variable domain, rest sourced from reference TRBV11-3 and TRBJ2-1, is EAGVVQSPRYKIIEKKQPVAFWCNPISGHNTLYWYLQNLGQGPELLIRYENEEAVDDSQLPKDRFSAERLKGVDSTLKIQPAELGDSAVYLCASSSSGSSYNEQFFGPGTRLTVL.

The CDR3 reads CASMDRGRAETQYF. The CDR3, as DNA: TGTGCCAGCATGGACAGGGGGCGCGCAGAGACCCAGTACTTC. The chain uses TRBV25-1 and TRBJ2-5, with TRBD1 matching over 11 bases. V was clipped by 7 bases and J by 4 bases; unmatched bases: 5. This CDR3 is 14 amino acids long. Germline V lookup: CDR1 MGHDK, CDR2 SYGVNS.

The chain combines TRBV18 with TRBJ2-1, with 10 nucleotides matching TRBD1. V dropped 5 bases and J dropped 6; count of bases not matched to a gene: 7. The CDR3 loop spans 15 amino acids. Per germline, CDR1 KGHSH and CDR2 LQKENI. CDR3 residues: CASSSGQGGGNEQFF. As DNA, the CDR3 is TGTGCCAGCTCATCCGGACAGGGGGGAGGCAATGAGCAGTTCTTC. The complete variable domain, with remaining parts taken from reference TRBV18 and TRBJ2-1, reads NAGVMQNPRHLVRRRGQEARLRCSPMKGHSHVYWYRQLPEEGLKFMVYLQKENIIDESGMPKERFSAEFPKEGPSILRIQQVVRGDSAAYFCASSSGQGGGNEQFFGPGTRLTVL.

The chain carries TRBV11-1 and TRBJ2-1; 9 bases match TRBD1. Germline CDR1 is SGHAT and CDR2 is FQDESV (reference sequence). This CDR3 contains 14 residues. The J segment lost 7 bases and the V segment lost 3 bases, leaving 4 bases of the junction unmatched. The CDR3 DNA is TGTGCCAGCAGCTTCGGACAGGGGTTGAATGAGCAGTTCTTC. Residues: CASSFGQGLNEQFF.

A note on this clone: Other DNA sequences in the same sample also yield this CDR3. The chain uses TRBV6-1 and TRBJ1-1, with 7 bases aligning to TRBD1. The CDR3 spans 13 residues. After removal of 10 bases from V and 2 bases from J, the junction contained 7 bases not matched to a gene. Germline-derived CDR1 and CDR2 are MNHNS and SASEGT. CDR3 nucleotide sequence: TGTGCCACTCGACAGGGTCTTAACACTGAAGCTTTCTTT. Translated, it gives CATRQGLNTEAFF.

The V and J genes are TRBV30 and TRBJ2-2; tentatively, D is TRBD2 (6 bases). The CDR3 has 14 residues. Trimming removed 8 bases from V and 5 bases from J, with 18 bases in between. Germline V gives CDR1 GTSNPN, CDR2 SVGIG (reference sequence). The CDR3, as DNA: TGTGCCCGCAACCGGGTCGGAGGGACCGGGGAGCTGTTTTTT. It translates to CARNRVGGTGELFF.

This chain joins TRBV2 and TRBJ2-7; D may be TRBD2 (5 bases). The CDR3 totals 12 residues. Per germline, CDR1 SNHLY and CDR2 FYNNEI. Trimming removed 1 base at V and 5 bases at J, with 6 bases between. CDR3 sequence: CASSEGRDEQYF. DNA of the CDR3: TGTGCCAGCAGTGAAGGGCGGGACGAGCAGTACTTC.

The chain recombines TRBV7-9 with TRBJ2-5; the D gene is possibly TRBD2 (5 bases). Trimming took off 5 bases at V and 1 base at J, with 5 bases between the two ends. CDR1 is SEHNR, CDR2 FQNEAQ, per germline (reference sequence). The CDR3 totals 12 residues. This chain's CDR3 is CASSGLQETQYF. The CDR3 nucleotides read TGTGCCAGCAGCGGACTCCAAGAGACCCAGTACTTC. Looking up the rest from reference TRBV7-9 and TRBJ2-5 gives the full variable domain: DTGVSQNPRHKITKRGQNVTFRCDPISEHNRLYWYRQTLGQGPEFLTYFQNEAQLEKSRLLSDRFSAERPKGSFSTLEIQRTEQGDSAMYLCASSGLQETQYFGPGTRLLVL.

CDR3 residues: CASSSSISGSSYNEQFF. CDR3 nucleotides: TGTGCCAGCAGCTCGAGTATTAGCGGGAGCTCCTACAATGAGCAGTTCTTC. The chain combines TRBV7-2 with TRBJ2-1; 9 bases match TRBD2. This CDR3 has 17 amino acids. J lost 0 bases, V lost 4 bases, and 7 bases had no gene match. Germline CDR1 SGHTA, CDR2 FQGNSA.

This clone was counted once. This chain joins TRBV29-1 and TRBJ1-2; weak D call: TRBD1 (6 bases). Germline V gene data show CDR1 as SQVTM and CDR2 as ANQGSEA. There are 13 residues in the CDR3. Trimming pared 2 bases from V and 3 bases from J, leaving 10 bases between. CDR3 region: CSVESKGDYGYTF. In DNA form, the CDR3 reads TGCAGCGTTGAATCGAAGGGGGACTATGGCTACACCTTC. The variable domain in full, with the rest retrieved from reference TRBV29-1 and TRBJ1-2, is SAVISQKPSRDICQRGTSLTIQCQVDSQVTMMFWYRQQPGQSLTLIATANQGSEATYESGFVIDKFPISRPNLTFSTLTVSNMSPEDSSIYLCSVESKGDYGYTFGSGTRLTVV.

This clone was found many times. V gene TRBV7-6 combines with J gene TRBJ1-1; a weak D match, TRBD1 (5 bases). The CDR3 has 13 amino acids. The V end lost 5 bases, the J end lost 4 bases, and 11 bases lay between the germline ends. Germline lookup yields CDR1 SGHVS and CDR2 FNYEAQ. The CDR3 coding sequence is TGTGCCAGCAGCACGCGGGGGGGCACTGAAGCTTTCTTT. The encoded protein is CASSTRGGTEAFF.

V is TRBV5-1 and J is TRBJ2-3, with 9 nucleotides matching TRBD1. Trimming at V came to 4 bases and at J to 4 bases, leaving 7 bases not matched to a gene. Germline CDR1 reads SGHRS; CDR2 reads YFSETQ. This CDR3 is 15 amino acids long. The chain's CDR3 is CASSPTGQGPDTQYF. CDR3 nucleotides: TGCGCCAGCAGCCCAACAGGACAGGGGCCAGATACGCAGTATTTT. The whole variable domain, remainder taken from reference TRBV5-1 and TRBJ2-3, is KAGVTQTPRYLIKTRGQQVTLSCSPISGHRSVSWYQQTPGQGLQFLFEYFSETQRNKGNFPGRFSGRQFSNSRSEMNVSTLELGDSALYLCASSPTGQGPDTQYFGPGTRLTVL.

The V and J genes are TRBV27 and TRBJ2-1, with TRBD2 identical over 7 bases. From germline, CDR1 is MNHEY and CDR2 SMNVEV (reference sequence). The CDR3 has 14 residues. Trimming cost V 5 bases and J 6 bases; bases outside gene matches: 7. The CDR3 protein is CASSLSAGVNEQFF. The CDR3 nucleotides are TGTGCCAGCAGTCTCTCTGCGGGAGTCAATGAGCAGTTCTTC.

This chain uses TRBV11-2 with TRBJ2-1, with a weak D call TRBD2 (6 bases). The CDR3 sequence is 13 residues long. Deletions cut 0 bases from V and 10 bases from J, with 10 bases between. Germline V gene sequence: CDR1 SGHAT, CDR2 FQNNGV. This chain's CDR3 is CASSLDHGGEQFF. CDR3 nucleotide sequence: TGTGCCAGCAGCTTAGATCACGGGGGAGAGCAGTTCTTC. Full variable domain (outside the CDR3, taken from reference TRBV11-2 and TRBJ2-1): EAGVAQSPRYKIIEKRQSVAFWCNPISGHATLYWYQQILGQGPKLLIQFQNNGVVDDSQLPKDRFSAERLKGVDSTLKIQPAKLEDSAVYLCASSLDHGGEQFFGPGTRLTVL.

The chain carries TRBV6-1 and TRBJ1-5, with D hard to call. This CDR3 comprises 15 residues. V shed 0 bases and J shed 0 bases, with 6 bases lying between them. Germline CDR1 is MNHNS and CDR2 is SASEGT. CDR3 sequence (DNA): TGTGCCAGCAGTGAAGCGTCAGATAGCAATCAGCCCCAGCATTTT. Translating gives CASSEASDSNQPQHF.

This clone was counted only a few times. The rearrangement links TRBV5-1 to TRBJ1-6; 11 bases agree with TRBD1. This CDR3 has 17 amino acids. The V gene's germline CDR1 is SGHRS and CDR2 YFSETQ. With V trimmed by 4 bases and J by 0 bases, 3 bases remained unmatched. DNA for the CDR3: TGCGCCAGCAGCATTGGACAGGGGGCCTCCTATAATTCACCCCTCCACTTT. This translates into CASSIGQGASYNSPLHF.